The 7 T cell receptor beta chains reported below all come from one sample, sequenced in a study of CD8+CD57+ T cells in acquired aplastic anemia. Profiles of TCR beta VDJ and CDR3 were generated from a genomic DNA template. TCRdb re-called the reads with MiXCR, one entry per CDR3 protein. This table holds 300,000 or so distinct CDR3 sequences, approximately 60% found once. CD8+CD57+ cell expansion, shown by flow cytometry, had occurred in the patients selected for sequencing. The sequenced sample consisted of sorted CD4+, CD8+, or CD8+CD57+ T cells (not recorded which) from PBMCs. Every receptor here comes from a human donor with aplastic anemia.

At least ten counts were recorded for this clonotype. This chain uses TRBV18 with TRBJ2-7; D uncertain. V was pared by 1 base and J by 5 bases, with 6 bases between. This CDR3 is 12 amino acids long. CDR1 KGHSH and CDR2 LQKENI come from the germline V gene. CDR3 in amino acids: CASSPQGNEQYF. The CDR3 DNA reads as TGTGCCAGCTCACCACAGGGAAACGAGCAGTACTTC.

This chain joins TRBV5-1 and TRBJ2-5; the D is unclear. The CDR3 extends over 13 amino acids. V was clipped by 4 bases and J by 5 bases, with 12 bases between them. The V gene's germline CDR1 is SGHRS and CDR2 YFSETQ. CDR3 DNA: TGCGCCAGCAGCATCAGTAAAGTCGAGACCCAGTACTTC. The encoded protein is CASSISKVETQYF.

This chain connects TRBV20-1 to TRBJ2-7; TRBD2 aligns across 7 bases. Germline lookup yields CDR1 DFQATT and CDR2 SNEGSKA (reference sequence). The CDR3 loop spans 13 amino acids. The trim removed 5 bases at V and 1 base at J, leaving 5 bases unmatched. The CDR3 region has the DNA TGCAGTGCTCGGGAGGCCACTTCCTACGAGCAGTACTTC. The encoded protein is CSAREATSYEQYF.

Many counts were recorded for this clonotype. The CDR3 protein is CASSFNRENSPLHF. CDR3 coding DNA: TGCGCCAGCAGCTTTAACAGGGAAAATTCACCCCTCCACTTT. The chain has TRBV5-1 and TRBJ1-6; tentatively, D is TRBD1 (6 bases). Germline V gives CDR1 SGHRS, CDR2 YFSETQ. The CDR3 sequence is 14 residues long. Trimming stripped 2 bases from V and 7 bases from J, with 10 bases between.

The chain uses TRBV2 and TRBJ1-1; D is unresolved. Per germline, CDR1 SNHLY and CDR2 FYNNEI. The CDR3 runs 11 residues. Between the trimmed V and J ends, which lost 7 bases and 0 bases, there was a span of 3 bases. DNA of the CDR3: TGTGCCAGCAATTTGAACACTGAAGCTTTCTTT. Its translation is CASNLNTEAFF.

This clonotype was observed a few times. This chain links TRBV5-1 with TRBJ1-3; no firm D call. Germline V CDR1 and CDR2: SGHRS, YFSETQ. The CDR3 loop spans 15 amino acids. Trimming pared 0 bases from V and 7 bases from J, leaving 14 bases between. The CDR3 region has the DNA TGCGCCAGCAGCTTGGATCCGGGTTTGGCTAACACCATATATTTT. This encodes CASSLDPGLANTIYF.

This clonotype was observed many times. CDR3 residues: CAPRRPPEGYGYTF. The CDR3 DNA is TGTGCCCCTCGCAGACCCCCCGAGGGATATGGCTACACCTTC. The rearrangement uses TRBV12-5 and TRBJ1-2; D is uncertain. CDR1 and CDR2 (germline): LGHNT, FRNRAP. This CDR3 spans 14 amino acids.